The rows below give T cell receptor beta chains drawn from one sample of a study of regulatory T cells in long-lasting Graves disease. TCRdb passed the multiplex PCR reads through MiXCR, listing each CDR3 protein once. Among hundreds of thousands of distinct CDR3 sequences listed, less than 20% were seen once. These same records also appear under a second study, on T cells in Graves' hyperthyroidism and ophthalmopathy.

The sequencing here drew on peripheral blood mononuclear cells (PBMCs), taken at new diagnosis, from a patient treated with antithyroid drugs. These receptors were taken from a woman in her thirties with Graves disease. Both conserved end residues are part of each CDR3.

cdr3_length v_call cdr3_aa
17 TRBV11-1 CAGSSGVETGVKNIQYF
14 TRBV5-1 CASSLGQRGETQYF
16 TRBV5-6 CASSVLPGQGLDGYTF
14 TRBV28 CASSFRQGREKLFF
14 TRBV12-3/TRBV12-4 CASTLGRLNTEAFF
15 TRBV5-1 CASSLDRGQTYEQYF
14 TRBV11-2 CASSPRLAVNEQFF
19 TRBV7-2 CASSLERRGGTTSTDTQYF
18 TRBV5-5 CASSLGQLGGYSNQPQHF
12 TRBV20-1 CSARSGKETQYF
11 TRBV28 CASSYLYEQYF
15 TRBV7-9 CASSLSGNSYNEQFF
15 TRBV5-1 CASNLGTSGNNEQFF
14 TRBV7-8 CASSFSGRGGELFF
13 TRBV7-2 CASSFYSGYEQYF